One sample yielded the 4 T cell receptor beta chains listed below, sequenced in a study of T cell changes during pregnancy in multiple sclerosis. The data were produced by immunoSEQ multiplex PCR, yet TCRdb's version contains in-frame clones alone and is incomplete. The repertoire holds 50,000 to 60,000 clones, 80% to 90% seen once, with more than 0.3% in the top ten. Sequencing was performed on CD4+ T cells from peripheral blood mononuclear cells, taken in the third trimester of pregnancy. These receptors originate from a female donor with multiple sclerosis, enrolled in a pregnancy study.

Written as DNA, the CDR3 is TGTGCCAGCAGGGAGGGACTAGGGATTTACGAGCAGTACTTC. Its protein product is CASREGLGIYEQYF. The V call is TRBV6-6, the J call TRBJ2-7, with 8 bases identical to TRBD2. The CDR3 totals 14 residues. Germline V lookup: CDR1 MNHNY, CDR2 SVGAGI (reference sequence). V dropped 6 bases and J dropped 4; count of bases not matched to a gene: 8.

V is TRBV6-1 and J is TRBJ1-5, with a tentative D call TRBD1 (5 bases). The length of the CDR3 is 16 residues. Germline V gene data show CDR1 as MNHNS and CDR2 as SASEGT. The V end lost 2 bases, the J end lost 4 bases, and 15 bases lay between the germline ends. CDR3 amino acids: CASSEHWGEWNQPQHF. CDR3 coding DNA: TGTGCCAGCAGTGAACATTGGGGGGAATGGAATCAGCCCCAGCATTTT.

This rearrangement joins TRBV13 to TRBJ1-2; 7 nucleotides match TRBD1. CDR1 is PRHDT and CDR2 is FYEKMQ in the germline V gene (reference sequence). The CDR3 is 13 residues long. V shed 0 bases and J 8 bases; nucleotides not matched to a gene: 3. CDR3 sequence reads: CASSLGQGVGYTF. As DNA, the CDR3 is TGTGCCAGCAGCTTAGGGCAGGGGGTGGGCTACACCTTC.

The chain carries TRBV18 and TRBJ2-1; 12 bases agree with TRBD1. The CDR3 has 15 residues. After removal of 3 bases from V and 9 bases from J, the junction contained 6 bases not matched to a gene. The V gene's germline CDR1 is KGHSH and CDR2 LQKENI. The DNA for the CDR3 is TGTGCCAGCTCACCTGTTGGGACAGGGGGCGGTGAGCAGTTCTTC. The encoded protein is CASSPVGTGGGEQFF.